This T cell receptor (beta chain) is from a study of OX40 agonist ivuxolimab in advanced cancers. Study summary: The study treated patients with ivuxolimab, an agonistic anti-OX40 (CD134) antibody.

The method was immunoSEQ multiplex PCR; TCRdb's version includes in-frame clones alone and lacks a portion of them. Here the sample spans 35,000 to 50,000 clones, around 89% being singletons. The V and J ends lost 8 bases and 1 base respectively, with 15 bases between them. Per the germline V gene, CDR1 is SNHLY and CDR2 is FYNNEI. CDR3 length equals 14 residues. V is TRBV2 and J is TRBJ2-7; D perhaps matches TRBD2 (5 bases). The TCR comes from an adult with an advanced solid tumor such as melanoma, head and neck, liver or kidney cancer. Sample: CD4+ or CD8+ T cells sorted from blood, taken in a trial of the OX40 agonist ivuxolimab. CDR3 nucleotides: TGTGCCAGCCACATGGACTCGTCGTCCTACGAGCAGTACTTC. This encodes CASHMDSSSYEQYF.